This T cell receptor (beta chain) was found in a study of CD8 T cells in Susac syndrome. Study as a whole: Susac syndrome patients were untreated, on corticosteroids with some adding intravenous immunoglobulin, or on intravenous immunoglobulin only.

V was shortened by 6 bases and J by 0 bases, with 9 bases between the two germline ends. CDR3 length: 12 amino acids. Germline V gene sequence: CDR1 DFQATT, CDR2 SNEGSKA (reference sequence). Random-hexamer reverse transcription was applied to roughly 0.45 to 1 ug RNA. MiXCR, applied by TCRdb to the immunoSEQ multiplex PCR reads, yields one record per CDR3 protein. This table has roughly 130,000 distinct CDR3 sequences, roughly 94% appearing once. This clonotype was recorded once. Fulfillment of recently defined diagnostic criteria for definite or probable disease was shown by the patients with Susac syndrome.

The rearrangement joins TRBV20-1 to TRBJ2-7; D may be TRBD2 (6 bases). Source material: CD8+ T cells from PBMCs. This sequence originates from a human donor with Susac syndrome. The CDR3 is CSALLASYEQYF. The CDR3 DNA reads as TGCAGTGCCTTACTAGCCTCCTACGAGCAGTACTTC.